This passage covers 3 T cell receptor beta chains from one sample sequenced in a study of blood T cell repertoires in COVID-19. Clones were sequenced by immunoSEQ multiplex PCR, and TCRdb holds only the in-frame ones, with some missing. The top ten hold roughly 4.5% of the sample, which has approximately 250,000 clones, roughly 80% seen once. The sequencing input was peripheral blood. These receptors came from a man aged 55 to 69 who had recovered from COVID-19.

The V call is TRBV19, the J call TRBJ2-5, with 7 bases that match TRBD1. This CDR3 is built from 16 residues. J was trimmed by 1 base and V by 1 base; bases with no gene match: 6. The germline CDR1 and CDR2 sequences are LNHDA and SQIVND (reference sequence). The CDR3, as DNA: TGTGCCAGTAGTATAGGAGGGGGACAGATCCAAGAGACCCAGTACTTC. Its protein is CASSIGGGQIQETQYF.

The V call is TRBV4-2, the J call TRBJ1-1; D perhaps matches TRBD1 (5 bases). The CDR3 contains 14 residues. The germline V and J ends were trimmed by 0 bases and 8 bases, with 13 bases remaining between them. The germline CDR1 and CDR2 sequences are LGHNA and YNFKEQ. The CDR3 sequence: CASSQDLAGLEAFF. CDR3 nucleotides: TGTGCCAGCAGCCAAGATCTCGCAGGGCTCGAAGCTTTCTTT.

The genes are TRBV20-1 and TRBJ2-3, with 8 bases that match TRBD2. The CDR3 sequence is 16 residues long. Germline-derived CDR1 and CDR2 are DFQATT and SNEGSKA (reference sequence). The trim removed 3 bases at V and 1 base at J, leaving 9 bases unmatched. This CDR3 is CSASLMAGGGTDTQYF. As DNA, the CDR3 is TGCAGTGCTAGTCTTATGGCGGGAGGAGGCACAGATACGCAGTATTTT.